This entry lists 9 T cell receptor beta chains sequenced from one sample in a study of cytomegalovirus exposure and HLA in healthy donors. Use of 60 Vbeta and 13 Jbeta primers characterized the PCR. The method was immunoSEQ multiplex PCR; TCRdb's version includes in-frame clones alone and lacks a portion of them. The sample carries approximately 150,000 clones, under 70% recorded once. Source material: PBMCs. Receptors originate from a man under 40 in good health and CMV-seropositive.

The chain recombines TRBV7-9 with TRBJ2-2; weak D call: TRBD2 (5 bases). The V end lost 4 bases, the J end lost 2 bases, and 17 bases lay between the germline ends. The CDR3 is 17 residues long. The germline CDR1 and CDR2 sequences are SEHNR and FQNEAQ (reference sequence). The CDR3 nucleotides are TGTGCCAGCAGCTCTGACTTACTAGTATTTAACACCGGGGAGCTGTTTTTT. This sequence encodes CASSSDLLVFNTGELFF.

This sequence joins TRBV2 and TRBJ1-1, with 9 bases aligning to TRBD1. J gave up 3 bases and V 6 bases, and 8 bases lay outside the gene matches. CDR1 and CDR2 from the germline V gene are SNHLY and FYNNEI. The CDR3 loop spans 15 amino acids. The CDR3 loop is CASRGNRGLDTEAFF. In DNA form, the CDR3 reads TGTGCCAGCAGGGGAAACAGGGGGCTGGACACTGAAGCTTTCTTT.

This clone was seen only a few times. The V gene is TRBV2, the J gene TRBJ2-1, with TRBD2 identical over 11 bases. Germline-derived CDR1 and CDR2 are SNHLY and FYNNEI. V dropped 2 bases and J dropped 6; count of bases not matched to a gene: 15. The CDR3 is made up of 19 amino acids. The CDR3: CASSEPFPRLAGKGNEQFF. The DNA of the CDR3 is TGTGCCAGCAGTGAACCCTTTCCGAGACTAGCGGGAAAAGGCAATGAGCAGTTCTTC.

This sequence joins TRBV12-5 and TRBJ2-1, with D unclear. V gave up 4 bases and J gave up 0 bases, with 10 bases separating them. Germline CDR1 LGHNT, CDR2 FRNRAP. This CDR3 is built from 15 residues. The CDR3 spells CASGYYKSSYNEQFF. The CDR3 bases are TGTGCTAGTGGTTACTACAAGAGCTCCTACAATGAGCAGTTCTTC. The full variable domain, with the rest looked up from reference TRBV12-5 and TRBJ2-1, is DARVTQTPRHKVTEMGQEVTMRCQPILGHNTVFWYRQTMMQGLELLAYFRNRAPLDDSGMPKDRFSAEMPDATLATLKIQPSEPRDSAVYFCASGYYKSSYNEQFFGPGTRLTVL.

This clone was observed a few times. The CDR3: CASSELSVNTEAFF. In DNA, the CDR3 is TGTGCCAGCAGTGAGTTGTCCGTGAACACTGAAGCTTTCTTT. The rearrangement uses TRBV2 and TRBJ1-1; D is undetermined. Trimming removed 3 bases at V and 0 bases at J, with 8 bases between. Per the germline V gene, CDR1 is SNHLY and CDR2 is FYNNEI. The CDR3 extends over 14 amino acids.

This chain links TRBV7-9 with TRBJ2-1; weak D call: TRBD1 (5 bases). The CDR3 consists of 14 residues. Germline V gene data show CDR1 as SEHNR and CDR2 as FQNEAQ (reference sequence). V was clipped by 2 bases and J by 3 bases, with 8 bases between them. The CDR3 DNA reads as TGTGCCAGCAGCTTACAGGGCTACTACAATGAGCAGTTCTTC. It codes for CASSLQGYYNEQFF.

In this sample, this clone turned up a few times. The chain's CDR3 is CASSQESWYSPLHF. DNA for the CDR3: TGTGCCAGCAGCCAAGAGAGTTGGTATTCACCCCTCCACTTT. The chain combines TRBV14 with TRBJ1-6; D uncertain. This CDR3 region has 14 residues. The ends were cut back, 0 bases at V and 8 bases at J, with 8 bases in the middle. Germline lookup yields CDR1 SGHDN and CDR2 FVKESK.

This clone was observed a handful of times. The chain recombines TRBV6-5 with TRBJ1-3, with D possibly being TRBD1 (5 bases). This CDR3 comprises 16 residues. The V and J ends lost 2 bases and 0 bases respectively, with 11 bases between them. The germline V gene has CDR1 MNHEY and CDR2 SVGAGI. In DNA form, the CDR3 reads TGTGCCAGCAGTTACGGGGCCAGAAGCTCTGGAAACACCATATATTTT. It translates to CASSYGARSSGNTIYF.

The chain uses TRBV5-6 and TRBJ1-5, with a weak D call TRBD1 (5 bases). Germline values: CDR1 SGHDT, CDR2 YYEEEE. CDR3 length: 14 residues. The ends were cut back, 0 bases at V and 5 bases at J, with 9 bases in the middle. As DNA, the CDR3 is TGTGCCAGCAGCTTGGGGCAGGGATATCAGCCCCAGCATTTT. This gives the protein CASSLGQGYQPQHF.